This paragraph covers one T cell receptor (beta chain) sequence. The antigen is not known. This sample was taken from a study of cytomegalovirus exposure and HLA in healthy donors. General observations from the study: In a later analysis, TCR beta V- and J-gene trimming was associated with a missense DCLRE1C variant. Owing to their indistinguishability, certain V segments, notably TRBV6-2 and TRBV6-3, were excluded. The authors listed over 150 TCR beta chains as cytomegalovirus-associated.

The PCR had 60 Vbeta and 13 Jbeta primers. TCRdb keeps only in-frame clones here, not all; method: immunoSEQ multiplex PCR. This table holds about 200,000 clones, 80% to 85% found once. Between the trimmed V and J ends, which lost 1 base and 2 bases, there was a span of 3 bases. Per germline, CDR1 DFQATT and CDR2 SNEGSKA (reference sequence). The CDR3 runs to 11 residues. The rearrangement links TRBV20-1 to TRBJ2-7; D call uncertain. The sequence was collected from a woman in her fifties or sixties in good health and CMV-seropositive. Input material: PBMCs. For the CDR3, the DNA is TGCAGTGCTAGAGCCGCCTACGAGCAGTACTTC. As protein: CSARAAYEQYF.